This TCR beta chain was documented in a study of blood T cell repertoires in COVID-19. Across the study: Samples taken during acute and convalescent COVID-19 were collected in the United States, Italy and Spain. T cells, B-cell-depleted T cells, or PBMCs provided the cDNA or gDNA that served as material.

The germline V and J ends were trimmed by 4 bases and 4 bases, with 16 bases remaining between them. The CDR3 covers 15 residues. Germline CDR1 is MNHNY and CDR2 is SVGAGI (reference sequence). How the authors handled the data: Scientists estimated how many nucleated cells there were by amplifying reference gene primers. Produced via immunoSEQ multiplex PCR; TCRdb's table is partial and in-frame only. The V and J calls and clone size are taken from that table; D and trimming were inferred from the DNA. The sample has 300,000 to 350,000 clones, about 92% seen once; the top ten hold around 4%. Patients at the Seattle site were enrolled during active infection and followed longitudinally.

This receptor was obtained from a woman aged 55-70 years with COVID-19, enrolled during active disease. Sequenced material: peripheral blood. The V gene is TRBV6-6, the J gene TRBJ1-2; D uncertain. In nucleotides, the CDR3 is TGTGCCAGCAGTTCCCGGGCCGAGGGTCTCTATGGCTACACCTTC. Its translation: CASSSRAEGLYGYTF.